This T cell receptor beta chain was found in a study of CD8 T cells in Susac syndrome. Study overall: Patients with Susac syndrome were therapy-naive, on corticosteroids, or on intravenous immunoglobulin alone at the time that blood was drawn.

Study-level points and caveats: The authors acknowledged that the study's TCR sequencing and HLA analysis involved relatively few individuals. Expansion of clones was not seen in the CD4+ T cell repertoires of Susac syndrome.

With random hexamers, reverse transcription was performed on about 0.5 to 1 ug of RNA. TCR beta CDR3 was amplified by immunoSEQ multiplex PCR. This amplification extended across 54 Vbeta and 13 Jbeta segments. From the immunoSEQ multiplex PCR reads, TCRdb called clonotypes with MiXCR, one entry per CDR3 protein. The sample has 95,000 to 150,000 distinct CDR3 sequences; over 95% are singletons. This CDR3 comprises 15 residues. V lost 4 bases and J lost 0, with 13 bases in between. The germline V gene encodes CDR1 SQVTM and CDR2 ANQGSEA. About this clonotype: Its antigen is not known.

The sequencing sample was made of CD4+ T cells from PBMCs. This sequence was found in a human donor with Susac syndrome. The chain recombines TRBV29-1 with TRBJ2-1; D might be TRBD1 (5 bases). CDR3 sequence reads: CSVGSHRSSYNEQFF. For the CDR3, the DNA is TGCAGCGTTGGGTCCCACAGGAGCTCCTACAATGAGCAGTTCTTC.